This entry features one TCR beta chain sequence. Its antigen remains unidentified. PCR primers comprised 60 Vbeta and 13 Jbeta primers. The repertoire was sequenced with immunoSEQ multiplex PCR; TCRdb's copy has only in-frame clones and lacks some. The sample lists about 55,000 clones, 77% seen once, with 2.5% in the top ten. The CDR3 runs 14 residues. CDR1 and CDR2 (germline): SGHAT, FQNNGV. The ends were cut back, 8 bases at V and 5 bases at J, with 17 bases in the middle. These data are taken from a study of cytomegalovirus exposure and HLA in healthy donors. Study-level points and caveats: In a later analysis, TCR beta V- and J-gene trimming was associated with a missense DCLRE1C variant. Presence/absence analyses took donor sequencing depth as roughly uniform.

Sequencing was carried out using PBMCs. The receptor comes from a female donor in good health and CMV-seronegative. This sequence joins TRBV11-2 and TRBJ2-3, with a possible D match to TRBD1 (5 bases). CDR3 coding DNA: TGTGCCAGCGGCCAGGCGATAGGGGTAGATACGCAGTATTTT. Protein product: CASGQAIGVDTQYF.